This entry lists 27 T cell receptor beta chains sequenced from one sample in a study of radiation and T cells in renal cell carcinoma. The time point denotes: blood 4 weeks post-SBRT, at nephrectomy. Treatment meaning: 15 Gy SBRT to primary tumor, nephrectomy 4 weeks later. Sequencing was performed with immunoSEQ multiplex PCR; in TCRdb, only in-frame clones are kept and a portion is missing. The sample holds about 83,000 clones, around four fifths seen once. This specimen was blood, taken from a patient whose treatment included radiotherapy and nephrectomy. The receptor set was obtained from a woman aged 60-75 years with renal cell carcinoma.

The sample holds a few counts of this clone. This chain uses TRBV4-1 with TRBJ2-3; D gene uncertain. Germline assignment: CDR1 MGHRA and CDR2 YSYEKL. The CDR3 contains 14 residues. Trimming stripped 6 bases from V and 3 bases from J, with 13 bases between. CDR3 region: CASREVGVTDTQYF. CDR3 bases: TGCGCCAGCAGAGAGGTAGGCGTGACAGATACGCAGTATTTT.

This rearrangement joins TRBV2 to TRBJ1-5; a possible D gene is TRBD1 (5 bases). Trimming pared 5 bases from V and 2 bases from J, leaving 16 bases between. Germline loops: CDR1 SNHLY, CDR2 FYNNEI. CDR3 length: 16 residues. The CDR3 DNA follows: TGTGCCAGCAGTTCCGGCCAGGGCGGAGGCAATCAGCCCCAGCATTTT. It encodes CASSSGQGGGNQPQHF. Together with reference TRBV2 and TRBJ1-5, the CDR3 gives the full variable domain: EPEVTQTPSHQVTQMGQEVILRCVPISNHLYFYWYRQILGQKVEFLVSFYNNEISEKSEIFDDQFSVERPDGSNFTLKIRSTKLEDSAMYFCASSSGQGGGNQPQHFGDGTRLSIL.

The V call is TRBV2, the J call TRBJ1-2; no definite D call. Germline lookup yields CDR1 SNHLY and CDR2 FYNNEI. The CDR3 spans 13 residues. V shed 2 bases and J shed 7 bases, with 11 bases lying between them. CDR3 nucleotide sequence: TGTGCCAGCAGTGAAACCCCGAGATCTGGCTACACCTTC. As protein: CASSETPRSGYTF. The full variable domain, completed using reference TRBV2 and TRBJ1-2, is EPEVTQTPSHQVTQMGQEVILRCVPISNHLYFYWYRQILGQKVEFLVSFYNNEISEKSEIFDDQFSVERPDGSNFTLKIRSTKLEDSAMYFCASSETPRSGYTFGSGTRLTVV.

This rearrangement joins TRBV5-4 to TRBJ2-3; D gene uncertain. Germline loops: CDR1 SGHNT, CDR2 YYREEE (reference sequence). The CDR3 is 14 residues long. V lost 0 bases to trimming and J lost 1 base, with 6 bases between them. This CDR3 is CASSLGWGTDTQYF. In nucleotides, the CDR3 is TGTGCCAGCAGCTTGGGCTGGGGCACAGATACGCAGTATTTT. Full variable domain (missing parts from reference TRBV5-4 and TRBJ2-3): ETGVTQSPTHLIKTRGQQVTLRCSSQSGHNTVSWYQQALGQGPQFIFQYYREEENGRGNFPPRFSGLQFPNYSSELNVNALELDDSALYLCASSLGWGTDTQYFGPGTRLTVL.

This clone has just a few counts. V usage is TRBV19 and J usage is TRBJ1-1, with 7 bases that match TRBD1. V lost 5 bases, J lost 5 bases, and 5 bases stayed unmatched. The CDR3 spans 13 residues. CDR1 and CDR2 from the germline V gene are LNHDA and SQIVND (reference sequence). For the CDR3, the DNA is TGTGCCAGTAGTGTCGACAGGGAAACTGAAGCTTTCTTT. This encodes CASSVDRETEAFF.

CDR3 amino acids: CASSLEGSGAQKTQYF. CDR3 in DNA: TGTGCCAGCAGCTTAGAGGGTAGCGGGGCGCAAAAGACCCAGTACTTC. The chain is built from TRBV11-2 and TRBJ2-5; TRBD2 matches 8 bases. The CDR3 is made up of 16 amino acids. The germline V gene encodes CDR1 SGHAT and CDR2 FQNNGV. With V trimmed by 0 bases and J by 6 bases, 9 bases remained unmatched.

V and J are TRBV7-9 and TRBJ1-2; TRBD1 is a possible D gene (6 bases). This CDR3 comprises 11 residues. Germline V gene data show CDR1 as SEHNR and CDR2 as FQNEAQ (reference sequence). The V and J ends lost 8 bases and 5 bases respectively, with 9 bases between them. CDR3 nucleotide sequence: TGTGCCAGCGGGACACCGTATGGCTACACCTTC. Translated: CASGTPYGYTF.

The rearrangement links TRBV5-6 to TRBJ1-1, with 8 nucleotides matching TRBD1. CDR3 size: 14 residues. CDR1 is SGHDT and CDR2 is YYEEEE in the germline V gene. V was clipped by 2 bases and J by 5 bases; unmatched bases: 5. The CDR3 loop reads CASSFLDRATEAFF. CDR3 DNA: TGTGCCAGCAGCTTCCTGGACAGGGCTACTGAAGCTTTCTTT.

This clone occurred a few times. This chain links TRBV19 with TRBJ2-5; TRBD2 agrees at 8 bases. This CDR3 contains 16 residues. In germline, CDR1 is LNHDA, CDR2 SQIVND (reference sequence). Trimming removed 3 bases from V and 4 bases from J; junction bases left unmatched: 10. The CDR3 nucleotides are TGTGCCAGTAGTATTATGGTCGGAACTAGCGGAGAGACCCAGTACTTC. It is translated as CASSIMVGTSGETQYF.

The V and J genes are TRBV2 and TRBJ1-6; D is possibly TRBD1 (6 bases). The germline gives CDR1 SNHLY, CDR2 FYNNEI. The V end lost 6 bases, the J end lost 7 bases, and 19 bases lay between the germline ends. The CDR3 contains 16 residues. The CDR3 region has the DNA TGTGCCAGCAGAGTAAATGGAGGGGGGAACAATTCACCCCTCCACTTT. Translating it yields CASRVNGGGNNSPLHF.

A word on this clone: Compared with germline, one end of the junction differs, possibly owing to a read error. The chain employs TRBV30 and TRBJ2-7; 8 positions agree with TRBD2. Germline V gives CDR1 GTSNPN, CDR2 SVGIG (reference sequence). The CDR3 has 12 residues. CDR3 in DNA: TGTGCCTGGAGACCCCCCGGGGGGGGGCCCTCCTTC. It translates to CAWRPPGGGPSF.

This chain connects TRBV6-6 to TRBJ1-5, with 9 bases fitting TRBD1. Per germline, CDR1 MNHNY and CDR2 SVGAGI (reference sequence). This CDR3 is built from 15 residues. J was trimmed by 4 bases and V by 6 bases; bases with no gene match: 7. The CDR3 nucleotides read TGTGCCAGCAGAGCTCGGGACAGGGAGAATCAGCCCCAGCATTTT. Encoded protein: CASRARDRENQPQHF.

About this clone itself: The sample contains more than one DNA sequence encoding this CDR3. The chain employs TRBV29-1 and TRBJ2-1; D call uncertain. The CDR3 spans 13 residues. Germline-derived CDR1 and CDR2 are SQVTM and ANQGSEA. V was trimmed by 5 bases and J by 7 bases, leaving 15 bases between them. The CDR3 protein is CSVPQPGSNEQFF. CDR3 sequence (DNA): TGCAGCGTTCCACAACCCGGGTCGAATGAGCAGTTCTTC.

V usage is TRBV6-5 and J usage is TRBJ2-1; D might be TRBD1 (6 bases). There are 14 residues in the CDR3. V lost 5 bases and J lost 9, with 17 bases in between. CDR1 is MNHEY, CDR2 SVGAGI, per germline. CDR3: CASSRGEQGSEQFF. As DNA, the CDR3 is TGTGCCAGCAGTCGAGGTGAACAGGGCAGTGAGCAGTTCTTC.

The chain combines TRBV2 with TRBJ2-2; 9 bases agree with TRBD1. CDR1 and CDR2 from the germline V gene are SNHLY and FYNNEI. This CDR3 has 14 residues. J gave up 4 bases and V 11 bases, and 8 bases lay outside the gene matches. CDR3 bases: TGTGCCTGCTCGGGACAGGGCGGCACCGGGGAGCTGTTTTTT. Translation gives CACSGQGGTGELFF.

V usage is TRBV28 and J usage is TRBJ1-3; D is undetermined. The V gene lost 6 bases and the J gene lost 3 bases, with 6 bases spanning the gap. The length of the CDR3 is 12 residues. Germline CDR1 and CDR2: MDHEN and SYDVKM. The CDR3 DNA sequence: TGTGCCAGCAGACGCTTTGGAAACACCATATATTTT. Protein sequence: CASRRFGNTIYF.

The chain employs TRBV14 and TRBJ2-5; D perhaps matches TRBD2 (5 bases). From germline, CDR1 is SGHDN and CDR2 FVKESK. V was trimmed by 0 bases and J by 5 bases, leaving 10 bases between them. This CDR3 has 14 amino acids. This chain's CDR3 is CASSQDGGPETQYF. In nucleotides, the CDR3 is TGTGCCAGCAGCCAAGATGGAGGTCCGGAGACCCAGTACTTC. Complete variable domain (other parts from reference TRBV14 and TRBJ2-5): EAGVTQFPSHSVIEKGQTVTLRCDPISGHDNLYWYRRVMGKEIKFLLHFVKESKQDESGMPNNRFLAERTGGTYSTLKVQPAELEDSGVYFCASSQDGGPETQYFGPGTRLLVL.

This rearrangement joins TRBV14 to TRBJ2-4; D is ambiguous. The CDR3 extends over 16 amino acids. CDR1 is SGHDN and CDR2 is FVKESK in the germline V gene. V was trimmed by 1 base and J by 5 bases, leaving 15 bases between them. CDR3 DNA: TGTGCCAGCAGCCAAGGGTATGGGGAAGTTGAAAACATTCAGTACTTC. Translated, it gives CASSQGYGEVENIQYF. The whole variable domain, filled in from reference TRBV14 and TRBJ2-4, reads EAGVTQFPSHSVIEKGQTVTLRCDPISGHDNLYWYRRVMGKEIKFLLHFVKESKQDESGMPNNRFLAERTGGTYSTLKVQPAELEDSGVYFCASSQGYGEVENIQYFGAGTRLSVL.

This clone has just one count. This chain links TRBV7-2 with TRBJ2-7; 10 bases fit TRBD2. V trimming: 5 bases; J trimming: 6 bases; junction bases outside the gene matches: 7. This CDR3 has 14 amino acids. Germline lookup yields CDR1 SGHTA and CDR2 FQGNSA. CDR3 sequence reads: CASSPQRTSGEQYF. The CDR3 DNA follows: TGTGCCAGCAGCCCACAAAGGACTAGCGGCGAGCAGTACTTC.

CDR3 sequence reads: CASSPGTGGIGGQFF. Written as DNA, the CDR3 is TGTGCCAGCAGCCCCGGGACAGGGGGAATAGGCGGGCAGTTCTTC. The chain has TRBV7-9 and TRBJ2-1, with 11 bases that match TRBD1. Germline V gives CDR1 SEHNR, CDR2 FQNEAQ (reference sequence). There are 15 residues in the CDR3. Trimming took 5 bases from V and 12 from J; bases not matched to a gene: 12.

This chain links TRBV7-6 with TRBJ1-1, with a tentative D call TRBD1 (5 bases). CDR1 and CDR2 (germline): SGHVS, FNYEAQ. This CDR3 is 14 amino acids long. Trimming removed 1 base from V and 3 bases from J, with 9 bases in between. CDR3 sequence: CASSLGQTYTEAFF. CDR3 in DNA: TGTGCCAGCAGCTTAGGACAGACGTACACTGAAGCTTTCTTT.

CDR3 amino acids: CASSVGVGNTIYF. CDR3 coding DNA: TGTGCCAGTAGTGTGGGTGTCGGAAACACCATATATTTT. The chain is built from TRBV19 and TRBJ1-3; D unresolved. Trimming removed 5 bases at V and 4 bases at J, with 9 bases between. The CDR3 contains 13 residues. Germline CDR1 LNHDA, CDR2 SQIVND (reference sequence).

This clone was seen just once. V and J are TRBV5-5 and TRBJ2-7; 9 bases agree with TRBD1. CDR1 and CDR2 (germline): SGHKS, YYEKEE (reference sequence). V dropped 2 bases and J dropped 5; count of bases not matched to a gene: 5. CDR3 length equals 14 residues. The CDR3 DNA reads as TGTGCCAGCAGCTTAGGGACAGGGATAAACGAGCAGTACTTC. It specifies CASSLGTGINEQYF.

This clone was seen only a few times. Here the CDR3 reads CASSQDEGNTEAFF. As DNA, the CDR3 is TGCGCCAGCAGCCAAGATGAGGGGAACACTGAAGCTTTCTTT. This chain links TRBV4-3 with TRBJ1-1; D is unresolved. This CDR3 is 14 amino acids long. Trimming took off 0 bases at V and 1 base at J, with 6 bases between the two ends. Germline assignment: CDR1 LGHNA and CDR2 YSLEER.

CDR3 nucleotide sequence: TGTGCCAGCACCTTATCGACAGGCTATGGCTACACCTTC. This translates into CASTLSTGYGYTF. The genes are TRBV28 and TRBJ1-2, with TRBD1 as a possible D gene (6 bases). This CDR3 is 13 amino acids long. Germline CDR1 MDHEN, CDR2 SYDVKM. Between the trimmed V and J ends, which lost 7 bases and 4 bases, there was a span of 13 bases.

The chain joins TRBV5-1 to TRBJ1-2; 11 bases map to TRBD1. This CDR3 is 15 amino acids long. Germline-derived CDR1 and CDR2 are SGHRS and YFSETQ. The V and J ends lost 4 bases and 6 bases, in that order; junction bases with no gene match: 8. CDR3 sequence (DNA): TGCGCCAGCAGCGGCCGGGACAGGGGGATGAATGGCTACACCTTC. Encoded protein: CASSGRDRGMNGYTF.

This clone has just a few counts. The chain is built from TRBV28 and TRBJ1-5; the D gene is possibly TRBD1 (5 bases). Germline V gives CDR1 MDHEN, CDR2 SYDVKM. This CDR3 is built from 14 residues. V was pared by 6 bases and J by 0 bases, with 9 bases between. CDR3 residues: CASSPTDSNQPQHF. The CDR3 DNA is TGTGCCAGCAGCCCGACAGATAGCAATCAGCCCCAGCATTTT.